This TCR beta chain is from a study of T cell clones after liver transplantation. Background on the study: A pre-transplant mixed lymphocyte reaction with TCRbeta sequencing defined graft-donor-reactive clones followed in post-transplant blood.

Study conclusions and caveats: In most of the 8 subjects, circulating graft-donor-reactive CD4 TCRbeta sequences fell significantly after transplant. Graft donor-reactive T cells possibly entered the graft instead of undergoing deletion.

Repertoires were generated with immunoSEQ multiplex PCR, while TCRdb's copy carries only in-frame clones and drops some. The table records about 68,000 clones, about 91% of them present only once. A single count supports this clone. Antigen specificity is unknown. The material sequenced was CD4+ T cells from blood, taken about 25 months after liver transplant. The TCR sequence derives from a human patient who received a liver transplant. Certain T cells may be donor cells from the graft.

The CDR3 is CASSLPGHTDTQYF. CDR3 coding DNA: TGTGCCAGCAGCTTGCCGGGTCACACAGATACGCAGTATTTT. The V gene is TRBV5-5, the J gene TRBJ2-3; D not certain. The CDR3 length is 14 residues. Trimming removed 1 base from V and 2 bases from J, with 8 bases in between. CDR1 is SGHKS and CDR2 is YYEKEE in the germline V gene (reference sequence).